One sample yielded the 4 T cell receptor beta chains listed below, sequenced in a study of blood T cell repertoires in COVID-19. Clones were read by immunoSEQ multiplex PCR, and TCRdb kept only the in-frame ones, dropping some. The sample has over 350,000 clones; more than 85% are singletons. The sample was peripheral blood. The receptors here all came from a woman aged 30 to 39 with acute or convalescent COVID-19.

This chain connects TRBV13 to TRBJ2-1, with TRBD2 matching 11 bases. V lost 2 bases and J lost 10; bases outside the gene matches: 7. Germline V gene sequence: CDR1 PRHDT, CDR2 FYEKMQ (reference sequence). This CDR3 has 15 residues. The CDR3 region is CASSLLAGGMMEQFF. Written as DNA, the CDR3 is TGTGCCAGCAGCTTACTAGCGGGGGGTATGATGGAGCAGTTCTTC. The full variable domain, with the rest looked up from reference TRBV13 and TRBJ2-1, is AAGVIQSPRHLIKEKRETATLKCYPIPRHDTVYWYQQGPGQDPQFLISFYEKMQSDKGSIPDRFSAQQFSDYHSELNMSSLELGDSALYFCASSLLAGGMMEQFFGPGTRLTVL.

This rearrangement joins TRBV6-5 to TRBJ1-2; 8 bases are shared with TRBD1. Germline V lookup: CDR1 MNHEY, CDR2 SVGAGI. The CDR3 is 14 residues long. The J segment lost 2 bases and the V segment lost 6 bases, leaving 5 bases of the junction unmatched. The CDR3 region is CASRTRDRNYGYTF. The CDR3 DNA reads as TGTGCCAGCAGGACCCGGGACAGGAACTATGGCTACACCTTC.

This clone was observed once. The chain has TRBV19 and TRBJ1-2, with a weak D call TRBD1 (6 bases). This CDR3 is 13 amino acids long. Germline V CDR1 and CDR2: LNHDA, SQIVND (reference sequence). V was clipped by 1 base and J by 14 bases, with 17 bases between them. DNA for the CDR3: TGTGCCAGTAGTATAGTTCAGGCGGACGGACAGACCTTC. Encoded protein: CASSIVQADGQTF. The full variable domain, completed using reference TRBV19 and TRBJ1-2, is DGGITQSPKYLFRKEGQNVTLSCEQNLNHDAMYWYRQDPGQGLRLIYYSQIVNDFQKGDIAEGYSVSREKKESFPLTVTSAQKNPTAFYLCASSIVQADGQTFGSGTRLTVV.

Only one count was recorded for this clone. CDR3 sequence (DNA): TGTGCCACCAGTGATCGCGGGACAGGGGTTGGCTACACCTTC. Protein sequence: CATSDRGTGVGYTF. The chain is built from TRBV24-1 and TRBJ1-2; 10 nucleotides match TRBD1. The V and J ends lost 3 bases and 7 bases, in that order; junction bases with no gene match: 4. CDR1 KGHDR and CDR2 SFDVKD come from the germline V gene. The CDR3 length is 14 residues.